Sequencing of this TCR beta chain was carried out in a study of blood T cell repertoires in COVID-19. Across the whole study: Whether acute or convalescent, the COVID-19 samples came from the United States, Italy and Spain.

Authors' data handling: Reference gene primer amplification gave estimated nucleated cell counts. Using immunoSEQ multiplex PCR, the repertoire was profiled, and TCRdb retains in-frame clones only, with some absent. V and J calls and clone size are as listed in that table; D and trimming were resolved from the DNA. The table records 380,000 or so clones, approximately 85% of them present only once. V was pared by 5 bases and J by 5 bases, with 5 bases of the junction left unmatched. Germline CDR1 and CDR2: SEHNR and FQNEAQ (reference sequence). This CDR3 is 14 amino acids long. The J gene is TRBJ2-1, the V gene TRBV7-9; 8 nucleotides match TRBD1. This receptor was taken from a woman aged 40 to 55 with acute COVID-19. The sample comprised PBMCs or T cells enriched from blood (not recorded which). The CDR3 DNA follows: TGTGCCAGCAGCACGGGACAGGCGAACAATGAGCAGTTCTTC. Protein product: CASSTGQANNEQFF.